This T cell receptor beta chain derives from a study of cytomegalovirus exposure and HLA in healthy donors. From germline, CDR1 is MNHEY and CDR2 SMNVEV (reference sequence). Trimming removed 5 bases from V and 3 bases from J; junction bases left unmatched: 8. The CDR3 is made up of 17 amino acids. The method was immunoSEQ multiplex PCR; TCRdb's version includes in-frame clones alone and lacks a portion of them. The sample carries tens of thousands of clones, more than 85% recorded once. Comments on this clone: The target antigen is unknown.

The study, taken as a whole, reports: TCR beta chains numbering under 200 were designated cytomegalovirus-associated. A few CMV-associated chains were confirmed in vitro to be specific for CMV antigens.

Donors came from a validation cohort of fewer than 150 subjects, distinct from the first 666-subject cohort. This rearrangement joins TRBV27 to TRBJ2-7; 15 nucleotides align to TRBD2. The sequence was obtained from a woman aged 18 to 35 in good health and CMV-seronegative. Sequenced input: PBMCs. The CDR3 is CASSEGLAGGFYYEQYF. DNA of the CDR3: TGTGCCAGCAGTGAGGGACTAGCGGGGGGATTCTACTACGAGCAGTACTTC.